This T cell receptor beta chain was captured in a study of shared clonotypes between healthy human individuals. Background on the study: Per donor, three plates held CD4 naive cells, three held CD4 memory, two held CD8 naive and one held CD8 memory. Study-level findings and limits: Generation probabilities were higher for clonotypes shared across all four sorted-subset donors than for unshared ones.

This CDR3 has 14 amino acids. Germline V gene lookup returns CDR1 MDHEN and CDR2 SYDVKM. V lost 7 bases, J lost 5 bases, and 7 bases stayed unmatched. This table comes from immunoSEQ multiplex PCR, and its TCRdb copy is limited to in-frame clones, with some not included. The table shows some 630,000 clones, with about 96% occurring only once. Terminally differentiated effector memory CD45RA+ cells were excluded from the naive CD8 cells, which were CD45RO-negative and positively selected for CCR7. In regard to this clone: Its antigen is not known.

The receptor was isolated from a woman aged 25 to 39 in good health. The chain has TRBV28 and TRBJ1-1, with TRBD1 matching over 10 bases. The specimen was naive CD8+ T cells sorted from blood. The CDR3 protein is CASIPGTGETEAFF. The CDR3 DNA is TGTGCCAGCATCCCTGGGACAGGGGAGACTGAAGCTTTCTTT.